This T cell receptor beta chain was identified during a study of naive and memory T cell subsets (dated by TCRdb to between 2016 and 2019). With respect to the entire study: Sorted naive and memory T cell subsets from peripheral blood were analyzed in the study using a UMI-based, open-source pipeline for TCR alpha and beta sequencing. The results of the functional CMV T cell responses matched the IgG serology results in every case. RNA was DNase-treated and reverse transcribed with TCR constant-region primers, mostly using SuperScript III. The research as a whole found: After error correction, over 95% of naive TCR sequences appeared only once, giving much steeper abundance distributions than memory subsets. The abundance of TCRs followed a power law with an exponent that differed between naive and memory subsets yet stayed consistent across the three individuals. The repertoire findings for the naive and memory subsets could not be validated, as no ground truth was available. RNA-based TCR counts may be affected by expression changes linked to T cell activation and differentiation. Single alpha or beta chain sequences, rather than paired alpha/beta receptors, were used to define clonotypes. Gini index rose and Shannon and inverse Simpson diversity fell from naive through CM, EM and EMRA in both CD4 and CD8 cells.

Libraries were prepared through UMI-ligation and nested PCR. The beta constant-region primer was an equimolar mix of two oligonucleotides covering both TRBC1 and TRBC2. A single-stranded oligonucleotide carrying the SP2 primer and a 12-nucleotide UMI was ligated to the 3' end of the cDNA by T4 RNA ligase 1. Four rounds of PCR were used to amplify ligated cDNA, with nested alpha and beta constant-region primers being used together with the SP2 primer. The ligation reaction was kept at 16 degrees C for about 18-24 hours. PCR2 was typically performed as a SYBR Green qPCR and was stopped at a predetermined threshold so that over-amplification was prevented. Agencourt AMPure XP magnetic beads were used for all purifications after the first. Library quantification was done by Qubit, followed by a TapeStation check on which the main peak was expected at around 650 bp. Sequencing of the pooled libraries was done on an Illumina MiSeq using v2 2x251 paired-end kits, which typically yielded roughly 0.95-2.2 million reads per sample. Each sample's library went into the pool at roughly 4 nM, and roughly 4.5-7.5% PhiX was added to help with cluster recognition. Concerning the study's data processing: Decombinator assigned V and J genes to Demultiplexor-processed FASTQ reads by tag matching, allowing a single base-pair mismatch. Collapsinator relied on UMIs to fix sequencing errors as well as frequency errors caused by PCR heterogeneity. TCRs were translated and CDR3s were extracted from the conserved cysteine to the FGXG phenylalanine by CDR3Translator, with non-productive sequences being flagged. Repertoires were subsampled to equal numbers of UMI-defined TCRs before Gini, Shannon entropy and inverse Simpson indices were calculated. Within the linear range, a power law was fitted by maximum likelihood to the distributions of clonotype abundance. Similar UMI counts, unique TCR numbers and clonal distributions were obtained with the pipeline and with MIGEC on one naive CD8 sample. A set of 7,322 CMV-associated CDR3 sequences, compiled from VDJdb and a published dataset, was used to search the repertoires. TCRdb reanalyzed the raw reads on its own, using fastp at Q25 for trimming and MiXCR for clone calling, and kept in-frame beta chains. Entries that share a CDR3 protein sequence are merged under the most common genes and DNA. TCRdb assigned the V and J calls; the authors' analysis was not used. In this sample the table shows about 85,000 distinct CDR3 sequences, approximately 14% of which occur a single time. The ten biggest clones cover about 0.93% of the sample.

From the second PCR step on, the TCR alpha and beta chain libraries were amplified in separate reactions. Donor CMV status was determined by IFNgamma production from CD4+ T cells after overnight stimulation of fresh PBMCs with CMV viral lysate. CD4 T cells were positively selected using Miltenyi beads, after which CD8 T cells were positively selected from the CD4-negative fraction. Cells stained for CD3, CD4, CD8, CD45RA, CD27 and a live/dead dye were sorted on a BD Aria II into four subsets by CD45RA and CD27. A few healthy volunteers provided blood, and each donor's sample was split into CD4 and CD8 T cells and then further divided into four differentiation subsets. About 0.11 L of peripheral blood was taken from each donor, and PBMC were separated by density-gradient centrifugation on Ficoll-Paque PLUS. Sorted cells were lysed in RLT buffer, and RNA was extracted with a Qiagen RNeasy kit and stored at -80°C.

V is pared back by 2 bases and J by 6 bases, with 15 bases lying between the germline termini. The germline V gene yields MNHNS for CDR1 and SASEGT for CDR2. CDR3 length: 15 amino acids, cysteine to phenylalanine. Only CDR3 DNA is held: 45 bases, read in frame from base 1. Comments on this clonotype: What antigen it recognizes has not been identified. No base quality information exists; no much larger clone differs at one position.

The sequenced sample consisted of central memory CD4+ T cells from blood. This sample's cell subset or site label indicates: central memory, CD45RA- CD27+. The chain employs TRBV6-1 and TRBJ2-3; confidence is insufficient to name the D gene. This receptor was identified in a human donor in good health. The nucleotide sequence reads as follows: TGTGCCAGCAGTGAAACCCGTACGAGGTCCGATACGCAGTATTTT. Its protein is CASSETRTRSDTQYF.